This T cell receptor (beta chain) appears in the sequencing data of a study of radiation and T cells in renal cell carcinoma. Study findings and constraints: In blood, top tumor clones expanded by 2 weeks, shrinking by 4. No pretreatment tumor biopsies were available for baseline clonotypes.

Remarks on this clone: Its specificity is not known.

This CDR3 spans 17 amino acids. V lost 5 bases, J lost 0 bases, and 10 bases stayed unmatched. Per germline, CDR1 MNHGY and CDR2 SVAAGI. The assay was immunoSEQ multiplex PCR, and TCRdb's table has in-frame clones only and misses some. The table has about 120,000 clones, 81% seen once; the top ten hold roughly 5.9%. The sample's time point: blood 2 weeks post-SBRT. Treatment meaning: 15 Gy SBRT to primary tumor, nephrectomy 4 weeks later. After SBRT, blood was collected at 2 and 4 weeks, plus baseline. Clear cell pathology was present in this patient's renal cell carcinoma. The sequences come from blood, collected from a patient whose treatment included radiotherapy and nephrectomy. The clonotype was recovered from a man between 50 and 59 years old with renal cell carcinoma. The chain couples TRBV6-9 to TRBJ1-5, with TRBD1 identical over 7 bases. The CDR3 region is CASSGTVPPTSNQPQHF. As DNA, the CDR3 is TGTGCCAGCAGTGGGACAGTGCCCCCTACTAGCAATCAGCCCCAGCATTTT.